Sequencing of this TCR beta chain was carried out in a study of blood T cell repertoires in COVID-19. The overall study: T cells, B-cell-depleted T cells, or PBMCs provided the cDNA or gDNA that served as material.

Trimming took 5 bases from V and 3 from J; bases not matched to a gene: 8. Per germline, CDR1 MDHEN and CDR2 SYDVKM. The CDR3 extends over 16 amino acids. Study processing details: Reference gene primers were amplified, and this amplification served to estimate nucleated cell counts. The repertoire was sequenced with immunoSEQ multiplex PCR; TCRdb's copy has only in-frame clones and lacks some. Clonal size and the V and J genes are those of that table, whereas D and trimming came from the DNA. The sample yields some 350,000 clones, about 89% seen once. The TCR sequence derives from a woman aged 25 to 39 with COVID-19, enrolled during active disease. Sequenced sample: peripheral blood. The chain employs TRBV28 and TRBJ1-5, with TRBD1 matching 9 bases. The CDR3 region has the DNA TGTGCCAGCAGTCTCCAGGGGACAGGGCTCAATCAGCCCCAGCATTTT. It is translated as CASSLQGTGLNQPQHF.